A single sample is the source of the 20 T cell receptor beta chains below, sequenced in a study of Graves' ophthalmopathy and Graves' hyperthyroidism. From RNA, the CDR3 regions of TCR beta chains were amplified and sequenced. The workflow started with a first-round RT-PCR run with HTBI primers and then moved on to a second-round multiplex PCR. TCRdb called the multiplex PCR reads again in MiXCR, with one record for every CDR3 protein. The top ten clones hold roughly 10% of a sample with around 1.1 million distinct CDR3 sequences, 35% to 40% of them seen once. Sequencing was done on a sample of peripheral blood or thyroid tissue (not recorded which). The receptors stem from an adult man with Graves' hyperthyroidism.

This clonotype was seen ten or more times. V and J are TRBV5-1 and TRBJ2-7; the D gene is possibly TRBD2 (6 bases). Germline V gene lookup returns CDR1 SGHRS and CDR2 YFSETQ. V lost 4 bases and J 2 bases, leaving 13 bases between the germline ends. The CDR3 covers 14 residues. The CDR3, as DNA: TGCGCCAGCAGCACGGAAGGGAGGCCCTACGAGCAGTACTTC. As protein: CASSTEGRPYEQYF.

Many counts were recorded for this clonotype. The chain uses TRBV20-1 and TRBJ1-1; D uncertain. In germline, CDR1 is DFQATT, CDR2 SNEGSKA (reference sequence). The CDR3 is 15 amino acids. V was trimmed by 1 base and J by 1 base, leaving 13 bases between them. Written as DNA, the CDR3 is TGCAGTGCTAGAGCCCGGGCAGTCTGGAACACTGAAGCTTTCTTT. This encodes CSARARAVWNTEAFF.

The rearrangement links TRBV28 to TRBJ1-1; no clear D gene. The CDR3 length is 13 residues. V lost 6 bases, J lost 0 bases, and 8 bases lay in between. CDR1 is MDHEN and CDR2 is SYDVKM in the germline V gene. CDR3 sequence (DNA): TGTGCCAGCAGGACCCAGATGAACACTGAAGCTTTCTTT. This sequence encodes CASRTQMNTEAFF.

This clonotype was detected a few times. The CDR3 DNA reads as TGTGCCAGCAGCTCTAGCGGGAGGGCCGGGGAGACCCAGTACTTC. Residues: CASSSSGRAGETQYF. The chain uses TRBV7-9 and TRBJ2-5; 12 bases fit TRBD2. CDR3 length equals 15 residues. V was pared by 4 bases and J by 5 bases, with 5 bases of the junction left unmatched. The germline CDR1 and CDR2 sequences are SEHNR and FQNEAQ (reference sequence). The variable domain in full, completed from reference TRBV7-9 and TRBJ2-5, reads DTGVSQNPRHKITKRGQNVTFRCDPISEHNRLYWYRQTLGQGPEFLTYFQNEAQLEKSRLLSDRFSAERPKGSFSTLEIQRTEQGDSAMYLCASSSSGRAGETQYFGPGTRLLVL.

This clonotype appeared a few times. V usage is TRBV7-9 and J usage is TRBJ1-5; 7 bases are a match to TRBD1. The germline V gene has CDR1 SEHNR and CDR2 FQNEAQ (reference sequence). The junction had 10 bases not matched to a gene; V was cut back by 8 bases and J by 6 bases. The CDR3 length is 14 residues. CDR3 sequence (DNA): TGTGCCAGCGCCGCCGTAGGGGGCGGTCAGCCCCAGCATTTT. Its protein is CASAAVGGGQPQHF. Full variable domain (rest looked up from reference TRBV7-9 and TRBJ1-5): DTGVSQNPRHKITKRGQNVTFRCDPISEHNRLYWYRQTLGQGPEFLTYFQNEAQLEKSRLLSDRFSAERPKGSFSTLEIQRTEQGDSAMYLCASAAVGGGQPQHFGDGTRLSIL.

The sample holds many counts of this clonotype. The chain combines TRBV7-6 with TRBJ2-7; D remains unclear. Germline CDR1 SGHVS, CDR2 FNYEAQ. Between the trimmed V and J ends, which lost 3 bases and 0 bases, there was a span of 15 bases. The CDR3 is made up of 16 amino acids. The chain's CDR3 is CASSLEYRASSYEQYF. The CDR3 bases are TGTGCCAGCAGCTTGGAGTATAGGGCCAGCTCCTACGAGCAGTACTTC.

This clonotype has ten or more counts. This chain connects TRBV2 to TRBJ2-2; D gene ambiguous. Trimming cost V 1 base and J 6 bases, with 6 bases left between them. The CDR3 is made up of 13 amino acids. CDR1 and CDR2 from the germline V gene are SNHLY and FYNNEI. CDR3 bases: TGTGCCAGCAGTGAAGGGTTTCCCGGGGAGCTGTTTTTT. This codes for CASSEGFPGELFF.

This CDR3 reads CASSSNSEKLFF. The DNA for the CDR3 is TGTGCCAGCAGCTCCAATTCTGAAAAACTGTTTTTT. V is TRBV11-2 and J is TRBJ1-4; D is unclear. The germline V gene encodes CDR1 SGHAT and CDR2 FQNNGV. The CDR3 spans 12 residues. V shed 4 bases and J shed 7 bases, with 7 bases lying between them.

The chain carries TRBV15 and TRBJ2-5; no clear D gene. This CDR3 spans 16 amino acids. The V end lost 1 base, the J end lost 5 bases, and 17 bases lay between the germline ends. The germline gives CDR1 LNHNV, CDR2 YYDKDF (reference sequence). Here the CDR3 DNA reads TGTGCCACCAGCAGAGGAAGGGAACAGACTTGGGAGACCCAGTACTTC. Its protein product is CATSRGREQTWETQYF. The whole variable domain, remainder taken from reference TRBV15 and TRBJ2-5, is DAMVIQNPRYQVTQFGKPVTLSCSQTLNHNVMYWYQQKSSQAPKLLFHYYDKDFNNEADTPDNFQSRRPNTSFCFLDIRSPGLGDTAMYLCATSRGREQTWETQYFGPGTRLLVL.

This clonotype was found a few times. The genes are TRBV4-2 and TRBJ1-5; D gene uncertain. This CDR3 is built from 15 residues. V lost 0 bases and J lost 1, with 7 bases in between. CDR1 LGHNA and CDR2 YNFKEQ come from the germline V gene. In DNA form, the CDR3 reads TGTGCCAGCAGCCAAGATTCCGCCAGCAATCAGCCCCAGCATTTT. Translation gives CASSQDSASNQPQHF.

This clonotype appeared a few times. As DNA, the CDR3 is TGTGCCAGCATCAACCTGACAGGGCCGACCGACCAAGAGACCCAGTACTTC. Its translation is CASINLTGPTDQETQYF. V usage is TRBV12-3 or TRBV12-4 and J usage is TRBJ2-5, with TRBD1 identical over 7 bases. V was clipped by 7 bases and J by 0 bases; unmatched bases: 14. The CDR3 spans 17 residues.

About this clonotype: This clone may be a read error of a much larger clone one base away. The J gene is TRBJ1-1, the V gene TRBV25-1; 7 bases match TRBD1. The CDR3 sequence is 15 residues long. J gave up 0 bases and V 3 bases, and 4 bases lay outside the gene matches. The germline V gene encodes CDR1 MGHDK and CDR2 SYGVNS. The CDR3 coding sequence is TGTGCCAGCAGTGACACCGGGACAGTGAACACTGAAGCTTTCTTT. This sequence encodes CASSDTGTVNTEAFF.

Note on this clonotype: An end of the junction does not agree with germline; a read error may underlie this. The rearrangement joins TRBV7-9 to TRBJ1-5; D uncertain. CDR3 length: 16 residues. Germline-derived CDR1 and CDR2 are SEHNR and FQNEAQ (reference sequence). CDR3 DNA sequence: TGTGCCAGCAGCCAAGATGGTGTAAATAGCAATCAGCCCCGGCATTTT. It codes for CASSQDGVNSNQPRHF.

The V and J genes are TRBV5-5 and TRBJ2-7; maybe TRBD1 (6 bases). The CDR3 loop spans 16 amino acids. In germline, CDR1 is SGHKS, CDR2 YYEKEE (reference sequence). Trimming took off 4 bases at V and 2 bases at J, with 19 bases between the two ends. The CDR3 protein is CASSTRWTDPTYEQYF. CDR3 nucleotides: TGTGCCAGCAGCACCCGATGGACAGATCCGACCTACGAGCAGTACTTC.

V usage is TRBV7-2 and J usage is TRBJ1-5, with TRBD1 as a possible D gene (5 bases). Germline-derived CDR1 and CDR2 are SGHTA and FQGNSA. Between the trimmed V and J ends, which lost 6 bases and 0 bases, there was a span of 12 bases. The CDR3 runs to 15 residues. CDR3 protein: CASSIQGGSNQPQHF. In DNA form, the CDR3 reads TGTGCCAGCAGTATCCAGGGAGGTAGCAATCAGCCCCAGCATTTT.

Worth noting for this clonotype: This sequence may be a read error, since a much larger clone differs from it by one base. J is TRBJ1-4 and V is TRBV7-2; 8 positions agree with TRBD1. Germline-derived CDR1 and CDR2 are SGHTA and FQGNSA. This CDR3 spans 14 amino acids. The CDR3 DNA follows: TGTGCCAGCAGCAGGACAGGGAGGAAAGAAAAACTGCTTTTT. Protein sequence: CASSRTGRKEKLLF.

CDR3 in DNA: TGTGCCACCCGGGGACCGTCCAGGGGTCAGCCCCAGCATTTT. Its translation is CATRGPSRGQPQHF. V and J are TRBV10-3 and TRBJ1-5; D is possibly TRBD1 (6 bases). CDR1 and CDR2 from the germline V gene are ENHRY and SYGVKD. The V gene lost 10 bases and the J gene lost 6 bases, with 19 bases spanning the gap. The CDR3 runs to 14 residues.

CDR3 sequence reads: CASSLALGTGSNQPQHF. The CDR3, as DNA: TGTGCCAGCAGCTTAGCGTTAGGGACAGGGAGCAATCAGCCCCAGCATTTT. The chain recombines TRBV7-9 with TRBJ1-5; TRBD1 aligns across 9 bases. J was trimmed by 1 base and V by 0 bases; bases with no gene match: 4. This CDR3 spans 17 amino acids. The V gene's germline CDR1 is SEHNR and CDR2 FQNEAQ (reference sequence).

This clonotype was seen at least ten times. This rearrangement joins TRBV29-1 to TRBJ1-1; 10 nucleotides agree with TRBD1. CDR3 length: 12 amino acids. The V gene's germline CDR1 is SQVTM and CDR2 ANQGSEA. The V and J ends lost 7 bases and 4 bases, in that order; junction bases with no gene match: 3. DNA for the CDR3: TGCAGCGGTCGGGACAGGGGCACTGAAGCTTTCTTT. Encoded protein: CSGRDRGTEAFF.

Turning to this clonotype: Here the CDR3 omits its conserved ending phenylalanine or tryptophan, so a read error is the likely source. Because the CDR3's place on the DNA is in doubt, the DNA is left out and the CDR3 is given as listed by TCRdb. The rearrangement uses TRBV2 and TRBJ1-4; TRBD1 was called by the table and not checked on the DNA. The CDR3 sequence runs 10 residues, both termini included. Looked up from germline, CDR1 is SNHLY and CDR2 is FYNNEI. The CDR3 here is CASSGGQGDY.